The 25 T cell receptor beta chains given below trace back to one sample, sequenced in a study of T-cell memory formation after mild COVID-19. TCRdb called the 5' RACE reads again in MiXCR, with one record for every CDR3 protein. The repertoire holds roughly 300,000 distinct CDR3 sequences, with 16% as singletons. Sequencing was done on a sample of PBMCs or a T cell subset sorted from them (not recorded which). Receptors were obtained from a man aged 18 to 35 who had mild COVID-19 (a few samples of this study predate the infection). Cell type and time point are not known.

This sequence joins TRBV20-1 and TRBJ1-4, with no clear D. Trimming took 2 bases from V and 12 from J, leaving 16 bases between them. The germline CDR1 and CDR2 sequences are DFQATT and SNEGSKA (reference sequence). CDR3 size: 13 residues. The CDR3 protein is CSARPQEREELFF. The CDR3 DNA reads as TGCAGTGCTAGACCGCAGGAGCGAGAAGAACTGTTTTTT.

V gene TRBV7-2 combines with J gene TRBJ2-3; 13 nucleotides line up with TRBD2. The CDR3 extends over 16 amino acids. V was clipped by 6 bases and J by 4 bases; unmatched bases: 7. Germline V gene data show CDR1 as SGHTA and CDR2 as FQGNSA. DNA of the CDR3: TGTGCCAGCAGACAAACTAGCGGGGGGGCCCCAGATACGCAGTATTTT. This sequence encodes CASRQTSGGAPDTQYF.

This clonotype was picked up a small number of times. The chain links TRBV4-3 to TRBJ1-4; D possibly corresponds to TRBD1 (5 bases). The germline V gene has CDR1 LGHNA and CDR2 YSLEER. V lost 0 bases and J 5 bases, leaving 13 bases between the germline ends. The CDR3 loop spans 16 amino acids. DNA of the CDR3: TGCGCCAGCAGCCAAGAGCCCGGGGCCGGAAATGAAAAACTGTTTTTT. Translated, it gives CASSQEPGAGNEKLFF.

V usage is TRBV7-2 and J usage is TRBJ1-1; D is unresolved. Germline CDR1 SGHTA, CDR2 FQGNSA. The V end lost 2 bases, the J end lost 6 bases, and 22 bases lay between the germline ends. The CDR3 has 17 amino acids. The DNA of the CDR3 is TGTGCCAGCAGCTTAAGGGCCAGGTCCTACATCCCCCCTGAAGCTTTCTTT. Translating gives CASSLRARSYIPPEAFF. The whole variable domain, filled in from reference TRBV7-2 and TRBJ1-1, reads GAGVSQSPSNKVTEKGKDVELRCDPISGHTALYWYRQSLGQGLEFLIYFQGNSAPDKSGLPSDRFSAERTGGSVSTLTIQRTQQEDSAVYLCASSLRARSYIPPEAFFGQGTRLTVV.

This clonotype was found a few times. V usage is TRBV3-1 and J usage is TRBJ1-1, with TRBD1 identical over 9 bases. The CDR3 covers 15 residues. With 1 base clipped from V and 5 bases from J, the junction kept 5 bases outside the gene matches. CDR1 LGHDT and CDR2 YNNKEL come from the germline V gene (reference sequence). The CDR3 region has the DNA TGTGCCAGCAGCCAAGTGGGACAGGGTTATACTGAAGCTTTCTTT. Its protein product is CASSQVGQGYTEAFF.

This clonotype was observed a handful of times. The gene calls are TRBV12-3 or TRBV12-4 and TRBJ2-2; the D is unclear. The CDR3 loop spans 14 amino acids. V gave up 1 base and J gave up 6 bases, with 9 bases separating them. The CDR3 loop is CASSLVEGSGELFF. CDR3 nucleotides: TGTGCCAGCAGTTTAGTAGAAGGGTCCGGGGAGCTGTTTTTT.

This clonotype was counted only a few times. The CDR3 region is CSAPDYTDTQYF. The CDR3 region has the DNA TGCAGTGCCCCGGACTACACAGATACGCAGTATTTT. This rearrangement joins TRBV20-1 to TRBJ2-3; D possibly corresponds to TRBD2 (6 bases). Trimming shortened V by 6 bases and J by 2 bases, and 9 bases separated the two germline ends. Germline values: CDR1 DFQATT, CDR2 SNEGSKA (reference sequence). CDR3 length: 12 amino acids.

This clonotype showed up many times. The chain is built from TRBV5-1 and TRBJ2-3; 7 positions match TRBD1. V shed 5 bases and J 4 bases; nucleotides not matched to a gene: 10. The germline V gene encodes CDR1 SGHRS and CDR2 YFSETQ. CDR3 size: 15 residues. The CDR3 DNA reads TGCGCCAGCAGTTGGCGACAGGGCGAGGCAGATACGCAGTATTTT. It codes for CASSWRQGEADTQYF.

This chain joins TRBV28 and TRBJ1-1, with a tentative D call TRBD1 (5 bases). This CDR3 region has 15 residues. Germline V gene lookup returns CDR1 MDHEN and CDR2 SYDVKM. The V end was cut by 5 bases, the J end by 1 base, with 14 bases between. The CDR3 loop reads CASSRDPTRNTEAFF. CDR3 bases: TGTGCCAGCAGTAGGGACCCCACCCGGAACACTGAAGCTTTCTTT.

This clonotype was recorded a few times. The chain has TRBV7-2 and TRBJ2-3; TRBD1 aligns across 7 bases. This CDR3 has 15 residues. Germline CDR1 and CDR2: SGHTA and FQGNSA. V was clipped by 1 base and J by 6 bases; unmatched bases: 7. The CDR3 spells CASSLVGQVADTQYF. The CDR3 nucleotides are TGTGCCAGCAGCTTAGTCGGACAGGTGGCCGATACGCAGTATTTT.

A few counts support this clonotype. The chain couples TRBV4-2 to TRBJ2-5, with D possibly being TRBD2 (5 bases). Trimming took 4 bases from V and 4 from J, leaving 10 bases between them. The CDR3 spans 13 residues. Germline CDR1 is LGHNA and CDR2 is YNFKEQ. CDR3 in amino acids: CASSPGFVETQYF. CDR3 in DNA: TGTGCCAGCAGCCCGGGGTTTGTAGAGACCCAGTACTTC.

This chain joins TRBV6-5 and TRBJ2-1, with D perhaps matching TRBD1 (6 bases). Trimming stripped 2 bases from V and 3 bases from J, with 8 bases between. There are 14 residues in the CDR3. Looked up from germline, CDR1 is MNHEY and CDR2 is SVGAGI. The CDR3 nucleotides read TGTGCCAGCAGTTACGGGGGCCTCTACAATGAGCAGTTCTTC. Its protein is CASSYGGLYNEQFF.

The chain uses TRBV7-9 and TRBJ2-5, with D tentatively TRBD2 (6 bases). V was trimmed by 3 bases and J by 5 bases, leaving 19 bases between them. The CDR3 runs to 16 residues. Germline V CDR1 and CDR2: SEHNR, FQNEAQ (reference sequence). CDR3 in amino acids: CASSFGVGGAGETQYF. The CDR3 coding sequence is TGTGCCAGCAGCTTCGGTGTCGGAGGGGCGGGGGAGACCCAGTACTTC.

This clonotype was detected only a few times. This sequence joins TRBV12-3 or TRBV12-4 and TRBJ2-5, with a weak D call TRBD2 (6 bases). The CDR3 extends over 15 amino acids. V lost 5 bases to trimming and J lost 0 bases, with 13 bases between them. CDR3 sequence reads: CASSHLGTHQETQYF. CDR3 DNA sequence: TGTGCCAGCAGTCACCTCGGGACTCACCAAGAGACCCAGTACTTC.

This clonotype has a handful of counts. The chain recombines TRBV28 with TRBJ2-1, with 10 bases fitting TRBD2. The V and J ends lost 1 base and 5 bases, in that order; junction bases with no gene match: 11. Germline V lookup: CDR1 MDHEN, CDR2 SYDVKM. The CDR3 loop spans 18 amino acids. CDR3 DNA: TGTGCCAGCAGTTTATTGGTATGGCGACTAGCGGGCCACAATGAGCAGTTCTTC. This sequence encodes CASSLLVWRLAGHNEQFF.

CDR3 nucleotides: TGTGCCAGCTCACCCACTCAAGGGACAGGGGACAGGAGCATCGAGACCCAGTACTTC. Its protein is CASSPTQGTGDRSIETQYF. This chain joins TRBV18 and TRBJ2-5, with TRBD1 identical over 10 bases. The germline CDR1 and CDR2 sequences are KGHSH and LQKENI. The CDR3 extends over 19 amino acids. Unmatched junction bases numbered 18, after V lost 3 bases and J lost 5 bases.

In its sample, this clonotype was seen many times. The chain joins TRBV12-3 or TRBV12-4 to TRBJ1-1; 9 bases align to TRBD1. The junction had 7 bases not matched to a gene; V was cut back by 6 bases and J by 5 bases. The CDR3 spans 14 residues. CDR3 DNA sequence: TGTGCCAGCAGGTTGACAGGGGGTTGGACTGAAGCTTTCTTT. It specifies CASRLTGGWTEAFF.

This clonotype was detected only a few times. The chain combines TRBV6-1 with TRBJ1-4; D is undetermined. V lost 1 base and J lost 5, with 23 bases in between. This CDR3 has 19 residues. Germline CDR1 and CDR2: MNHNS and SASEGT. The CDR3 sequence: CASSEDPRQNGGLNEKLFF. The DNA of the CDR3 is TGTGCCAGCAGTGAAGATCCGAGGCAGAACGGTGGACTAAATGAAAAACTGTTTTTT.

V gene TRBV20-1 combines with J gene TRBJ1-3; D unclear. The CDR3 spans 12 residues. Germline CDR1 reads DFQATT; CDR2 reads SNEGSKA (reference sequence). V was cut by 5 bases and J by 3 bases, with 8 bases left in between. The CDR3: CSAPGGGNTIYF. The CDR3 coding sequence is TGCAGTGCTCCTGGCGGTGGAAACACCATATATTTT.

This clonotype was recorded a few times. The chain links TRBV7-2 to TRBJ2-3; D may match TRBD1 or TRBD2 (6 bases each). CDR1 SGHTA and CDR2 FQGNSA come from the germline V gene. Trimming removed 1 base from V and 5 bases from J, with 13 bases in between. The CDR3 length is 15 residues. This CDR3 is CASSLVRGTQDTQYF. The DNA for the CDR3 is TGTGCCAGCAGCTTAGTACGGGGGACACAAGATACGCAGTATTTT.

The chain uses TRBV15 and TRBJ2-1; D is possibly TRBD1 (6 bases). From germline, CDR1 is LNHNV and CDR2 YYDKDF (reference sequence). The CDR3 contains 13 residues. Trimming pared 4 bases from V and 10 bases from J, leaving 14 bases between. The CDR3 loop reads CATSTDRTGEQFF. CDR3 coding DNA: TGTGCCACCAGCACAGACAGGACCGGGGAGCAGTTCTTC.

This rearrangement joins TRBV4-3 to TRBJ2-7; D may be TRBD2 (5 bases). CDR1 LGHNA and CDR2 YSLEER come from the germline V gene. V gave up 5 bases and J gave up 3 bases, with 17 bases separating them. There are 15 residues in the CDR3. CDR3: CASSSRRERLYEQYV. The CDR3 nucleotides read TGCGCCAGCAGCTCCCGGCGTGAGCGGCTCTACGAGCAGTACGTC.

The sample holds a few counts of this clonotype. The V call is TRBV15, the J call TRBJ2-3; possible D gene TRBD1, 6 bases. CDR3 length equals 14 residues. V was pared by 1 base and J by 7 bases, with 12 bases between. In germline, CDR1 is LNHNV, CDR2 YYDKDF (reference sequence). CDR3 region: CATSRVGAANTQYF. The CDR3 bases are TGTGCCACCAGCAGAGTGGGGGCAGCTAATACGCAGTATTTT.

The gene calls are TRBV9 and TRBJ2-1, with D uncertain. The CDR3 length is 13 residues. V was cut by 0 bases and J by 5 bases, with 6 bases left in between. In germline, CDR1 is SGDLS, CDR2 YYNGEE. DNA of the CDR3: TGTGCCAGCAGCGTAGGCAGCAACAATGAGCAGTTCTTC. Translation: CASSVGSNNEQFF.

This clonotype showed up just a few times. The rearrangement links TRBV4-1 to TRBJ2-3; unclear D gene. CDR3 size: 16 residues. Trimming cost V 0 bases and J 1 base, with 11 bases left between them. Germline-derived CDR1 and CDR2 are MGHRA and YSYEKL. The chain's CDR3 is CASSQEFPGGTDTQYF. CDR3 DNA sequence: TGCGCCAGCAGCCAAGAGTTCCCTGGGGGCACAGATACGCAGTATTTT.